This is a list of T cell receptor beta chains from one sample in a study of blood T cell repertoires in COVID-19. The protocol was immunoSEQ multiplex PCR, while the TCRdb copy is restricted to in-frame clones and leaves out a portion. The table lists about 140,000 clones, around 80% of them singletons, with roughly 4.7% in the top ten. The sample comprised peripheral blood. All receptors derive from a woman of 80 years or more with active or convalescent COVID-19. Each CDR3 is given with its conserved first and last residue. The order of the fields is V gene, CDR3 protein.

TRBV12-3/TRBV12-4	CASSRNRDRAYTF
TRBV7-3	CASSLNPSGGGGEQYF
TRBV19	CASSISVSGNTEAFF
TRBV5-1	CASSPLRTSGLFTSTDTQYF
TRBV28	CASSPTGPLDTEAFF
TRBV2	CASIVDRVYGYTF
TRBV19	CASSISMWSQPQHF
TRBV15	CATQPGGTLNYGYTF
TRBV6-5	CASNRDNNQPQHF
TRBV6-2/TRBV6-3	CASSYSSGTGGFRTEAFF
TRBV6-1	CASSAGTGGHIYYGYTF
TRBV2	CASSGTRNTGELFF
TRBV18	CASSPPTSGGAWDTQYF
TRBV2	CASTRQGGFTEAFF
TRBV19	CASSTPFAGGGTEAFF
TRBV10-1	CASSALRTDTQYF
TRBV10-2	CASSEAGLGAETQYF
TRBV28	CASSPTAGGRNEQFF
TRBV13	CASSTTGQGAVYGYTF
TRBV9	CASSVGQGKRYEQYF
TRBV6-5	CASSFLAGGYGYTF
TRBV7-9	CASSSIYDRGNQPQHF
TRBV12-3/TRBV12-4	CASRLGSYEQYF
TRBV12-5	CASGLDGVPYEQYF
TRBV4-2	CASSQGGNQPQHF
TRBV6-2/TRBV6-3	CASSRLSANYGYTF
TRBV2	CASSEARVGSAGYTF
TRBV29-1	CSVGTGVNYGYTF
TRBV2	CASGPQGIGNQPQHF
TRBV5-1	CASADSGAGNTIYF
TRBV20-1	CSALLANTQYF
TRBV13	CASSSRTSGGAKSYEQYF
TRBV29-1	CSVEDRTPRTDTQYF
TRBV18	CASSPGQDGYGYTF
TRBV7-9	CASSLGAANTGELFF
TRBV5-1	CASSFPNLTGNTDTQYF
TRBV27	CASTKYPGTGSYNEQFF
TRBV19	CASSKGGLQETQYF
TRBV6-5	CASSYSIQAPEAFF
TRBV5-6	CASSLDIGARSNAGELFF
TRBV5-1	CASSLGQGAYEQYF
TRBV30	CAWSYLLNTEAFF
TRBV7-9	CASRQGSGETQYF
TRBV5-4	CASSLGTISYEQYF
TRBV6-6	CASGGQGRYEQYF
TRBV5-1	CASSLGTREGYTF
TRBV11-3	CASSFDRNNEQFF
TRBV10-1	CASSDSGRGAYNEQFF
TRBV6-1	CASSELGASTDTQYF
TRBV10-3	CAIRQTESSNQPQHF
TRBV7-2	CASSLDGSGDQETQYF
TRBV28	CASSFPTGFQPQHF
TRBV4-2	CASSQDSQGSYAYNSPLHF
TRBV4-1	CASSEGASERDTQYF